This entry concerns a single T cell receptor beta chain. The antigen is unknown. The data were taken from a study of human T cells and chemical hapten exposure. Trimming shortened V by 3 bases and J by 7 bases, and 7 bases separated the two germline ends. CDR1 is SGHTA and CDR2 is FQGNSA in the germline V gene. This CDR3 comprises 13 residues. Time point specified: patch test 1, 2 weeks after DPC sensitization. As to treatment: therapeutic diphenylcyclopropenone sensitization with weekly scalp DPC. Each CDR3 protein is one row after TCRdb ran MiXCR on the RACE reads. The sample contains roughly 360,000 distinct CDR3 sequences, roughly 5% of which appear only once. Study-level points and caveats: The study found expanded TCRs formed significantly more large CDR3 similarity clusters than controls.

The chain recombines TRBV7-2 with TRBJ1-6; no clear D gene. The sequence was obtained from a woman aged 50 to 65 with alopecia areata. Some clones in this sample may be carry-over from other donors' samples. The specimen comprised whole blood, sampled in connection with sensitization to the hapten diphenylcyclopropenone (DPC). The DNA for the CDR3 is TGTGCCAGCAGCTTTGCCCAAAATTCACCCCTCCACTTT. Translated: CASSFAQNSPLHF. The entire variable domain, with the rest obtained from reference TRBV7-2 and TRBJ1-6, is as follows: GAGVSQSPSNKVTEKGKDVELRCDPISGHTALYWYRQSLGQGLEFLIYFQGNSAPDKSGLPSDRFSAERTGGSVSTLTIQRTQQEDSAVYLCASSFAQNSPLHFGNGTRLTVT.